This TCR beta chain was retrieved from a study of early T cells in non-severe SARS-CoV-2 infection. The CDR3 is made up of 19 amino acids. CDR1 and CDR2 (germline): DFQATT, SNEGSKA (reference sequence). Germline trimming cut 2 bases from V and 4 bases from J; bases unmatched to any gene: 13. The sample holds many counts of this clonotype. Individual cDNA molecules each received unique molecular identifiers attached to them. TCRdb used MiXCR to reprocess the 5' RACE reads, holding one entry per CDR3 protein. Among 55,000 to 75,000 distinct CDR3 sequences, about 6% were seen once, and the ten largest hold 3.4%.

The rearrangement uses TRBV20-1 and TRBJ2-1; 14 nucleotides line up with TRBD2. Source: whole blood, taken at baseline. The TCR originated in an adult who was a healthcare worker with PCR-confirmed SARS-CoV-2 infection or an uninfected control (not recorded which). DNA of the CDR3: TGCAGTGCTAGAACTACAGAACTCGGACTAGCGGGAGGATACAATGAGCAGTTCTTC. As protein: CSARTTELGLAGGYNEQFF.